The 9 T cell receptor beta chains presented below share a single source sample, sequenced in a study of blood T cell repertoires in COVID-19. The repertoire was sequenced with immunoSEQ multiplex PCR; TCRdb's copy has only in-frame clones and lacks some. This table holds 20,000 to 25,000 clones, around 90% found once. Sequencing used peripheral blood. The receptor set was obtained from a man aged 70-80 years with active COVID-19.

The chain uses TRBV29-1 and TRBJ2-4, with 7 positions matching TRBD2. This CDR3 region has 12 residues. With V trimmed by 7 bases and J by 3 bases, 3 bases remained unmatched. The V gene's germline CDR1 is SQVTM and CDR2 ANQGSEA. For the CDR3, the DNA is TGCAGCGGAAGGACTAGCAAAAACATTCAGTACTTC. Amino acids: CSGRTSKNIQYF. Full variable domain (outside the CDR3, taken from reference TRBV29-1 and TRBJ2-4): SAVISQKPSRDICQRGTSLTIQCQVDSQVTMMFWYRQQPGQSLTLIATANQGSEATYESGFVIDKFPISRPNLTFSTLTVSNMSPEDSSIYLCSGRTSKNIQYFGAGTRLSVL.

The chain links TRBV14 to TRBJ2-3; D perhaps matches TRBD1 (5 bases). The V gene lost 4 bases and the J gene lost 2 bases, with 13 bases spanning the gap. The CDR3 is made up of 15 amino acids. In germline, CDR1 is SGHDN, CDR2 FVKESK. The CDR3 is CASSLNLGPTDTQYF. In DNA form, the CDR3 reads TGTGCCAGCAGCCTCAACCTGGGGCCCACAGATACGCAGTATTTT.

This clone was seen a single time. CDR3 nucleotides: TGTGCCAGCAGCCTCCCGGGTACCGGGGAGCTGTTTTTT. Translation gives CASSLPGTGELFF. The chain joins TRBV5-6 to TRBJ2-2; no reliable D call. CDR3 length equals 13 residues. V was trimmed by 4 bases and J by 5 bases, leaving 9 bases between them. CDR1 is SGHDT and CDR2 is YYEEEE in the germline V gene.

The chain joins TRBV20-1 to TRBJ2-7, with D unresolved. Looked up from germline, CDR1 is DFQATT and CDR2 is SNEGSKA (reference sequence). V lost 6 bases, J lost 3 bases, and 6 bases lay in between. CDR3 length: 10 amino acids. The CDR3 sequence: CSALSYEQYF. CDR3 nucleotides: TGCAGTGCCCTCAGCTACGAGCAGTACTTC.

This clone was detected a few times. This chain links TRBV3-1 (or the pseudogene TRBV3-2) with TRBJ2-1, with a tentative D call TRBD1 (6 bases). Germline lookup yields CDR1 LGHDT and CDR2 YNNKEL (reference sequence). This CDR3 is built from 12 residues. The V and J ends lost 4 bases and 15 bases respectively, with 16 bases between them. The CDR3 spells CASSRDQGFRFF. In nucleotides, the CDR3 is TGTGCCAGCAGCCGAGATCAGGGGTTTCGGTTCTTC.

This sequence joins TRBV28 and TRBJ1-6; 8 bases agree with TRBD1. This CDR3 spans 17 amino acids. Germline-derived CDR1 and CDR2 are MDHEN and SYDVKM. After removal of 5 bases from V and 2 bases from J, the junction contained 8 bases not matched to a gene. This CDR3 reads CASSPETGQAYNSPLHF. CDR3 sequence (DNA): TGTGCCAGCAGTCCGGAAACGGGACAGGCCTATAATTCACCCCTCCACTTT.

The DNA for the CDR3 is TGTGCCATCAGTGAGAGCGGGGGGGACGGGGAGCTGTTTTTT. This gives the protein CAISESGGDGELFF. The rearrangement joins TRBV10-3 to TRBJ2-2, with 10 bases aligning to TRBD2. Per the germline V gene, CDR1 is ENHRY and CDR2 is SYGVKD. The CDR3 sequence is 14 residues long. With 2 bases clipped from V and 7 bases from J, the junction kept 1 base outside the gene matches.

V gene TRBV5-1 combines with J gene TRBJ2-1; 7 bases line up with TRBD1. Germline CDR1 is SGHRS and CDR2 is YFSETQ. The V segment lost 5 bases and the J segment 7 bases; nucleotides outside the gene matches: 9. This CDR3 region has 14 residues. CDR3 residues: CASSPGQQVNEQFF. The DNA for the CDR3 is TGCGCCAGCAGTCCGGGACAGCAGGTGAATGAGCAGTTCTTC. Supplemented by reference TRBV5-1 and TRBJ2-1, the full variable domain reads KAGVTQTPRYLIKTRGQQVTLSCSPISGHRSVSWYQQTPGQGLQFLFEYFSETQRNKGNFPGRFSGRQFSNSRSEMNVSTLELGDSALYLCASSPGQQVNEQFFGPGTRLTVL.

The V and J genes are TRBV4-1 and TRBJ1-5, with TRBD1 matching over 10 bases. The CDR3 totals 16 residues. From germline, CDR1 is MGHRA and CDR2 YSYEKL. The junction had 5 bases not matched to a gene; V was cut back by 4 bases and J by 2 bases. In DNA form, the CDR3 reads TGCGCCAGCAGCCTAGAAGGGACAGGGGGCAATCAGCCCCAGCATTTT. Protein: CASSLEGTGGNQPQHF.